The rows below give T cell receptor beta chains drawn from one sample of a study of patients and donors after allogeneic stem cell transplantation. TCRdb re-analysed the RT-PCR reads in MiXCR, keeping a single row per CDR3 protein. The sample has 9,000 to 10,000 distinct CDR3 sequences; 5.9% are singletons. Sequencing was done on a sample of blood, either unsorted or a sorted T cell fraction (not recorded which). All receptors come from a human donor who was either an allogeneic HSCT recipient or a stem cell or donor lymphocyte infusion donor (not recorded which). It is not recorded whose cells these are; they may come from a transplant donor. Both conserved end residues are part of each CDR3. The D gene is left open where the match is weak. Size values are once, few and many counts, or a class for expanded clones, and some rows have none.

d_call j_call clone_size v_call cdr3_aa cdr3_nt
NA TRBJ1-5 large TRBV29-1 CSVGDGNQPQHF TGCAGCGTTGGTGACGGGAATCAGCCCCAGCATTTT
TRBD2 TRBJ2-2 many TRBV5-1 CASSFGLAGTGELFF TGCGCCAGCAGCTTCGGACTAGCAGGCACCGGGGAGCTGTTTTTT
TRBD2 TRBJ2-1 NA TRBV4-1 CASSQEQQLAGNEQFF TGCGCCAGCAGCCAAGAACAACAACTAGCGGGGAATGAGCAGTTCTTC
NA TRBJ2-5 many TRBV11-2 CASSPTSPLETQYF TGTGCCAGCAGCCCGACTAGTCCATTGGAGACCCAGTACTTC
NA TRBJ2-1 NA TRBV20-1 CSARGRTDNEQFF TGCAGTGCTAGGGGTAGAACTGACAATGAGCAGTTCTTC
TRBD2 TRBJ2-7 many TRBV20-1 CSAPGTSGTVQYF TGCAGTGCGCCCGGGACTAGCGGGACGGTGCAGTACTTC
TRBD2 TRBJ2-1 many TRBV7-2 CASRKIAGTYNEQFF TGTGCCAGCAGAAAAATAGCGGGGACCTACAATGAGCAGTTCTTC
TRBD2 TRBJ2-5 many TRBV7-2 CASSLKRLAPETQYF TGTGCCAGCAGCCTGAAGAGACTAGCCCCAGAGACCCAGTACTTC
TRBD2 TRBJ2-3 few TRBV27 CASSSTGLAGVTDTQYF TGTGCCAGCAGCTCAACCGGACTAGCGGGAGTCACAGATACGCAGTATTTT
NA TRBJ2-1 NA TRBV6-5 CASSYRGAGQFF TGTGCCAGCAGTTACCGGGGGGCTGGGCAGTTCTTC
NA TRBJ1-3 medium-sized TRBV6-5 CASSVTGEFGNTIYF TGTGCCAGCAGTGTGACAGGAGAATTTGGAAACACCATATATTTT
TRBD2 TRBJ2-5 NA TRBV9 CASSGTSGRAETQYF TGTGCCAGCAGCGGGACTAGCGGGAGGGCAGAGACCCAGTACTTC
NA TRBJ1-2 many TRBV28 CASSFTGQVTQRNGYTF TGTGCCAGCAGCTTTACAGGTCAGGTCACCCAAAGGAACGGCTACACCTTC
NA TRBJ2-7 many TRBV3-1 CASSRQGSDEQYF TGTGCCAGCAGCCGCCAAGGGAGCGACGAGCAGTACTTC
TRBD1 TRBJ1-6 many TRBV29-1 CSVGTGGYNSPLHF TGCAGCGTTGGGACAGGGGGTTATAATTCACCCCTCCACTTT
TRBD2 TRBJ2-3 medium-sized TRBV7-2 CASSFKGGPSADTQYF TGTGCCAGCAGCTTTAAGGGAGGGCCATCCGCAGATACGCAGTATTTT
NA TRBJ2-7 many TRBV28 CASSSPADSSYEQYF TGTGCCAGCAGTTCCCCCGCAGATAGCTCCTACGAGCAGTACTTC
TRBD2 TRBJ2-3 many TRBV7-9 CASSLREIGPTDTQYF TGTGCCAGCAGCTTGCGGGAGATAGGACCCACAGATACGCAGTATTTT